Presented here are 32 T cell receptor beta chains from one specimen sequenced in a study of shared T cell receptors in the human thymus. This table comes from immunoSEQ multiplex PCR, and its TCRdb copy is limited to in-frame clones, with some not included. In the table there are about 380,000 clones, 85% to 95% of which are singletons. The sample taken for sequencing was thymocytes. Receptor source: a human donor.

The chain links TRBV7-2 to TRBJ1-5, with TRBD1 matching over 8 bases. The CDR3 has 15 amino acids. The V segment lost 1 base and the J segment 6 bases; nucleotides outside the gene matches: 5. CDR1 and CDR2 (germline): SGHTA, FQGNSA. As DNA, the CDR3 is TGTGCCAGCAGCTTAGGACAGGGGCTATCTCAGCCCCAGCATTTT. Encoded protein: CASSLGQGLSQPQHF.

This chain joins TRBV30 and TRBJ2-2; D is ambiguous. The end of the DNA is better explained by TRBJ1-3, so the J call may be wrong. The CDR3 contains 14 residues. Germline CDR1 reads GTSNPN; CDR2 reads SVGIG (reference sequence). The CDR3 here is CAWSVAGRAHTIYF. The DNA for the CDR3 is TGTGCCTGGAGTGTTGCGGGTAGGGCGCACACCATATATTTT.

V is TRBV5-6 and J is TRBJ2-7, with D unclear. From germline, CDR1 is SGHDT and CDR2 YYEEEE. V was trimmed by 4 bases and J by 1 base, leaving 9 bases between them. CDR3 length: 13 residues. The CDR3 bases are TGTGCCAGCAGCCATACACGGTCCTACGAGCAGTACTTC. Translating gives CASSHTRSYEQYF. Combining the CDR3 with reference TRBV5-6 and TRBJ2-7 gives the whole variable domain DAGVTQSPTHLIKTRGQQVTLRCSPKSGHDTVSWYQQALGQGPQFIFQYYEEEERQRGNFPDRFSGHQFPNYSSELNVNALLLGDSALYLCASSHTRSYEQYFGPGTRLTVT.

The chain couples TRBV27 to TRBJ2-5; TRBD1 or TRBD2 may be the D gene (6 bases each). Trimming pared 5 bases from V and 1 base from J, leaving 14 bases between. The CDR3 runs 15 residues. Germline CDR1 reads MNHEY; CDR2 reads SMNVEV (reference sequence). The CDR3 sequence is CASSPTGRRQETQYF. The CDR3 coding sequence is TGTGCCAGCAGTCCCACAGGGAGGCGCCAAGAGACCCAGTACTTC.

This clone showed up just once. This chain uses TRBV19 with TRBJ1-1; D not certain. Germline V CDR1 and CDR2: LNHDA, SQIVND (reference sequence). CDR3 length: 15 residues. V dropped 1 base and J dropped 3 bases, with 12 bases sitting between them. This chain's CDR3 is CASSIGRELDTEAFF. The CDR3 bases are TGTGCCAGTAGTATAGGGCGGGAATTAGACACTGAAGCTTTCTTT.

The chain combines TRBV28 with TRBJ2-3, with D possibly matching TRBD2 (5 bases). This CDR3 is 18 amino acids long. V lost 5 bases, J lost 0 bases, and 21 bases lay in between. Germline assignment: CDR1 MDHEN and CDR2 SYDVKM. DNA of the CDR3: TGTGCCAGCAGTCTCCCGGGCGGGCGTAATGCTAGCACAGATACGCAGTATTTT. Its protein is CASSLPGGRNASTDTQYF.

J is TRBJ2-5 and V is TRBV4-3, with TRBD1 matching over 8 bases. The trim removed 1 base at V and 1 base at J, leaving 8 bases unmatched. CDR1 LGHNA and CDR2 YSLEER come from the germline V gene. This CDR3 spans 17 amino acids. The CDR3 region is CASSQGWSGTGQETQYF. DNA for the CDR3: TGCGCCAGCAGCCAAGGGTGGTCGGGGACAGGCCAAGAGACCCAGTACTTC.

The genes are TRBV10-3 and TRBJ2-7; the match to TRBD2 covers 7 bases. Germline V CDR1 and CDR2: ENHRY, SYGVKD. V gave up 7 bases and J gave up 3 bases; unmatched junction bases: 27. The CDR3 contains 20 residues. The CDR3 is CAITGPVSGINYPKGYEQYF. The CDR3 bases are TGTGCCATCACCGGCCCGGTAAGCGGGATTAACTACCCCAAGGGCTACGAGCAGTACTTC.

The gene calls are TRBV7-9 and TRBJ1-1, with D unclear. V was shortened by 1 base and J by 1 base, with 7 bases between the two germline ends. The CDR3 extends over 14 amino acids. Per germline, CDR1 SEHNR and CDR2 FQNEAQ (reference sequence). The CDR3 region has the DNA TGTGCCAGCAGCTTAGTGGCGAGGAACACTGAAGCTTTCTTT. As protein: CASSLVARNTEAFF.

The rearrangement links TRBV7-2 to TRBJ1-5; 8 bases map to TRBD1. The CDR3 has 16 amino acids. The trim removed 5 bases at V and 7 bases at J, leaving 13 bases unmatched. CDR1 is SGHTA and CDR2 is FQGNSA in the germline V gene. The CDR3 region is CASSPKTRGLEQPQHF. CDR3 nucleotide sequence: TGTGCCAGCAGCCCCAAGACCAGGGGGCTTGAACAGCCCCAGCATTTT.

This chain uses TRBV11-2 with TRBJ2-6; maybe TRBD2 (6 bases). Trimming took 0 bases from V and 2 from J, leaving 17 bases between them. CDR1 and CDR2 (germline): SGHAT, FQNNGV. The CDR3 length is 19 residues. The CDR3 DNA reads TGTGCCAGCAGCTTAGAGCGGCCAGGGAGGCTCCCTGGGGCCAACGTCCTGACTTTC. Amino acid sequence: CASSLERPGRLPGANVLTF. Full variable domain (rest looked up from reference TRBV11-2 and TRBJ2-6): EAGVAQSPRYKIIEKRQSVAFWCNPISGHATLYWYQQILGQGPKLLIQFQNNGVVDDSQLPKDRFSAERLKGVDSTLKIQPAKLEDSAVYLCASSLERPGRLPGANVLTFGAGSRLTVL.

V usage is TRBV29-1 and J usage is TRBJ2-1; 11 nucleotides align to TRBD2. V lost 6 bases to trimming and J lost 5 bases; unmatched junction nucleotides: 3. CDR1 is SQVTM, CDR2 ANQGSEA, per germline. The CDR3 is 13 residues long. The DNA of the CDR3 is TGCAGCGTGGCGGGACTAGCGGACAATGAGCAGTTCTTC. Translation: CSVAGLADNEQFF.

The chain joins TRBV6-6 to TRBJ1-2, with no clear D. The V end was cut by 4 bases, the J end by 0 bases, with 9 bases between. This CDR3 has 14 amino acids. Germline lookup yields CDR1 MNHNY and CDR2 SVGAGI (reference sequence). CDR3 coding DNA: TGTGCCAGCAGTTTAAGGAAAGCTAACTATGGCTACACCTTC. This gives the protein CASSLRKANYGYTF.

CDR3 bases: TGTGCCAATCCACAGGGACTGGGGGGGACCATAGGCTACGAGCAGTACTTC. Amino acid sequence: CANPQGLGGTIGYEQYF. This sequence joins TRBV10-3 and TRBJ2-7; D may be TRBD2 (7 bases). V gave up 10 bases and J gave up 3 bases, with 28 bases separating them. There are 17 residues in the CDR3. Per germline, CDR1 ENHRY and CDR2 SYGVKD.

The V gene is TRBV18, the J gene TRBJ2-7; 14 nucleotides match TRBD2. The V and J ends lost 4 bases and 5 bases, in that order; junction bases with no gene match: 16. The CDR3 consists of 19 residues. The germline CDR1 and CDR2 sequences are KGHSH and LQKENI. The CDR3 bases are TGTGCCAGCTCACGATCCGGGACTAGCGGGAGTCTGGGATTAAACGAGCAGTACTTC. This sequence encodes CASSRSGTSGSLGLNEQYF. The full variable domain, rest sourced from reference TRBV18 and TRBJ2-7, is NAGVMQNPRHLVRRRGQEARLRCSPMKGHSHVYWYRQLPEEGLKFMVYLQKENIIDESGMPKERFSAEFPKEGPSILRIQQVVRGDSAAYFCASSRSGTSGSLGLNEQYFGPGTRLTVT.

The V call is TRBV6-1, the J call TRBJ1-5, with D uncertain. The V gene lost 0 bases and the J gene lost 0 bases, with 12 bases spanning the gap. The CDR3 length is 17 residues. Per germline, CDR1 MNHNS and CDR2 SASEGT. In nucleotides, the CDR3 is TGTGCCAGCAGTGAAGCGGTCGGGCAGTATAGCAATCAGCCCCAGCATTTT. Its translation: CASSEAVGQYSNQPQHF.

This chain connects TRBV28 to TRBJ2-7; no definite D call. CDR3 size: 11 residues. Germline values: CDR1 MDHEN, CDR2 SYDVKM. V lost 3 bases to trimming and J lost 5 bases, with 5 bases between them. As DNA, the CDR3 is TGTGCCAGCAGTTTTAGGAACGAGCAGTACTTC. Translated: CASSFRNEQYF.

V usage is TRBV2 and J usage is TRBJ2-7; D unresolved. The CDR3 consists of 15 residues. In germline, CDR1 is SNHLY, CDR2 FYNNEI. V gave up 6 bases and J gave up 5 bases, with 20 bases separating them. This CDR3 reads CASSRRPGHQNEQYF. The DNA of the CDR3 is TGTGCCAGCAGCCGAAGGCCCGGTCATCAGAACGAGCAGTACTTC.

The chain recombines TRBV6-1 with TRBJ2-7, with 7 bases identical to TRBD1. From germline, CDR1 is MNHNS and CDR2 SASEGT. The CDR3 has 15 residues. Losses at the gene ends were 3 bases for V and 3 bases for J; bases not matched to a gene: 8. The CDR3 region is CASSDLGQRFYEQYF. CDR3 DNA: TGTGCCAGCAGTGACCTGGGACAGAGATTCTACGAGCAGTACTTC.

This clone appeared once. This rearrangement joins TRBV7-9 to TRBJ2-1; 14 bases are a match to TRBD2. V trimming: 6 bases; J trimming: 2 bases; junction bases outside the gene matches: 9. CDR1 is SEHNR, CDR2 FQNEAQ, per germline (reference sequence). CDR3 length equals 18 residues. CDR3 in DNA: TGTGCCAGCAGAGGGGGACTAGCGGGAGAAGGCGCCTACAATGAGCAGTTCTTC. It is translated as CASRGGLAGEGAYNEQFF.

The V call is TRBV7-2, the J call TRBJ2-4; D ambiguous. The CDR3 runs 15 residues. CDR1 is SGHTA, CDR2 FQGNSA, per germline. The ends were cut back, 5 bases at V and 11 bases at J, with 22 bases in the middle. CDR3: CASSPIEKGFDFQYF. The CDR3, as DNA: TGTGCCAGCAGCCCCATTGAAAAGGGATTCGACTTTCAGTACTTC.

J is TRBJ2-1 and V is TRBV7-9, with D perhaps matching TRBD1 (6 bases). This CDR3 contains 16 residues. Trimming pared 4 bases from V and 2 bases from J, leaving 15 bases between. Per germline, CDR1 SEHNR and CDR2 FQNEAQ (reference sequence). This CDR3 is CASSSGLGTPYNEQFF. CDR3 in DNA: TGTGCCAGCAGCTCAGGACTCGGGACACCCTACAATGAGCAGTTCTTC.

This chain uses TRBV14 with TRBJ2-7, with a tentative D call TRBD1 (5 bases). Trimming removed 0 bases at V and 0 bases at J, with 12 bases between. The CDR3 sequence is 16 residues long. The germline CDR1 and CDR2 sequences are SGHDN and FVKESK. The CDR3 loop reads CASSQDRQGYSYEQYF. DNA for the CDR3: TGTGCCAGCAGCCAAGATCGCCAGGGTTACTCCTACGAGCAGTACTTC.

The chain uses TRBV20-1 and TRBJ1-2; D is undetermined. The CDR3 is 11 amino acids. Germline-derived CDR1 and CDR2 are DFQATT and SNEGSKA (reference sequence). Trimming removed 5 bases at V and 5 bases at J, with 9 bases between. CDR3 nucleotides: TGCAGTGCTCCCTGGCCTTATGGCTACACCTTC. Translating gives CSAPWPYGYTF.

The CDR3 region is CASSAATSGLQETQYF. The CDR3 region has the DNA TGTGCCAGCAGCGCTGCGACTAGCGGTCTCCAAGAGACCCAGTACTTC. This sequence joins TRBV9 and TRBJ2-5; 9 bases line up with TRBD2. Looked up from germline, CDR1 is SGDLS and CDR2 is YYNGEE. With 3 bases clipped from V and 1 base from J, the junction kept 7 bases outside the gene matches. The CDR3 runs 16 residues.

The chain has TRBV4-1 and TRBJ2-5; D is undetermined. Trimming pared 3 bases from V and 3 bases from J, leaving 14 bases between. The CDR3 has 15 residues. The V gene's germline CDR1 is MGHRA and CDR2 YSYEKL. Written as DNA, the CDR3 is TGCGCCAGCAGCCAGGTAGACCTACGGGAAGAGACCCAGTACTTC. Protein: CASSQVDLREETQYF.

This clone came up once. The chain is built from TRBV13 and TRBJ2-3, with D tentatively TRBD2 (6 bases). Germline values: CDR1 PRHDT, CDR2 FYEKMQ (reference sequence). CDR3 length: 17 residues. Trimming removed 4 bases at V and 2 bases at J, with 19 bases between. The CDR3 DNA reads TGTGCCAGCAGCTCAACCGATGGGGCGGGAACCACAGATACGCAGTATTTT. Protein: CASSSTDGAGTTDTQYF.

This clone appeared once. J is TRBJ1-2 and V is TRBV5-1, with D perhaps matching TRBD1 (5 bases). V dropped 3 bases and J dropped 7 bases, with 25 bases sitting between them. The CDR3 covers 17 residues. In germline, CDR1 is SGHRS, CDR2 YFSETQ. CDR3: CASSSTSGTEVGSGYTF. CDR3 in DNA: TGCGCCAGCAGCTCAACCTCCGGGACCGAGGTTGGTAGTGGCTACACCTTC.

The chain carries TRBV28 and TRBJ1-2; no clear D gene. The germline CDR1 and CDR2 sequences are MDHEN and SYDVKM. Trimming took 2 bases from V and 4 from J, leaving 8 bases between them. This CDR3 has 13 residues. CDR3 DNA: TGTGCCAGCAGTTTAACCCCACCCTATGGCTACACCTTC. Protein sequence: CASSLTPPYGYTF.

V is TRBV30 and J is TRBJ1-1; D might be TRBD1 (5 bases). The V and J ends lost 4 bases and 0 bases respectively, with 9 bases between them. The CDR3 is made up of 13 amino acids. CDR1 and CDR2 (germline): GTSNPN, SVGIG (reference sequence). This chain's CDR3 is CAWTGRMNTEAFF. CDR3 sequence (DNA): TGTGCCTGGACAGGGCGCATGAACACTGAAGCTTTCTTT.

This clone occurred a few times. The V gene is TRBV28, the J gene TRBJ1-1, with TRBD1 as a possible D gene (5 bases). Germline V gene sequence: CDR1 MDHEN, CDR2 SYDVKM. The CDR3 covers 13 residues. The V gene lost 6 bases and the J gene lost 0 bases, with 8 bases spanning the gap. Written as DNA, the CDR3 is TGTGCCAGCAGAAGGGGCATGAACACTGAAGCTTTCTTT. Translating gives CASRRGMNTEAFF.

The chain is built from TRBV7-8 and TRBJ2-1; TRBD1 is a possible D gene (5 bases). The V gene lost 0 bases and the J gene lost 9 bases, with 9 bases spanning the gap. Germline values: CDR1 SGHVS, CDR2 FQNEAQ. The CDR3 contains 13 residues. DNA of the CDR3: TGTGCCAGCAGCTTAGCGCAAGGGGCTGAGCAGTTCTTC. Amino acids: CASSLAQGAEQFF.